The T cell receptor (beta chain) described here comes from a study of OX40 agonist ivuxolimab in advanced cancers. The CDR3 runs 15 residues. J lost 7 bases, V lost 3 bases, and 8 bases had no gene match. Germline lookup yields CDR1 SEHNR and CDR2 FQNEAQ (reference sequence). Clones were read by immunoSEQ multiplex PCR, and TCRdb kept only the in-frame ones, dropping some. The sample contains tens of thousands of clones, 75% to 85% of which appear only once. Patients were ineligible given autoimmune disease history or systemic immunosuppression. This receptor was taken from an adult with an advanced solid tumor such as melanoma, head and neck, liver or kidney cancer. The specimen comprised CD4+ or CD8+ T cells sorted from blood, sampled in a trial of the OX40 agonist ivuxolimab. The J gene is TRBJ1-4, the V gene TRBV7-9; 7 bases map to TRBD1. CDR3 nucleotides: TGTGCCAGCAGCTTGGGACAGTCGGTGGGTGAAAAACTGTTTTTT. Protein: CASSLGQSVGEKLFF.